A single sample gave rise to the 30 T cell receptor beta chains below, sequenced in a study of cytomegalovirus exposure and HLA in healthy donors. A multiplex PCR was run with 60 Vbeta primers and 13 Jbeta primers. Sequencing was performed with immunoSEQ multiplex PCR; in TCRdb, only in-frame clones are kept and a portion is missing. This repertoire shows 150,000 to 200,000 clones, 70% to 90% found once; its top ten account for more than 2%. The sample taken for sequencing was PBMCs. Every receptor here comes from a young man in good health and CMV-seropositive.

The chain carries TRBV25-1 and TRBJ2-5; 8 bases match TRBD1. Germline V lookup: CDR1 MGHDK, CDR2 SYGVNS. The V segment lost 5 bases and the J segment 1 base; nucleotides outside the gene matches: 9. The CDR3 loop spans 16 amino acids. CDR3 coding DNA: TGTGCCAGCAGTAACTCCAGGGGGCTCACCCAAGAGACCCAGTACTTC. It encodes CASSNSRGLTQETQYF.

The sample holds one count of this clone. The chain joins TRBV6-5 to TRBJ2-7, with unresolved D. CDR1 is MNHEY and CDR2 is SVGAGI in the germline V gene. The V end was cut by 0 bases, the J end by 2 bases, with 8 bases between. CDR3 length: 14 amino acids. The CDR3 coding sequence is TGTGCCAGCAGTTACTCTTCTAGGCCCTACGAGCAGTACTTC. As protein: CASSYSSRPYEQYF.

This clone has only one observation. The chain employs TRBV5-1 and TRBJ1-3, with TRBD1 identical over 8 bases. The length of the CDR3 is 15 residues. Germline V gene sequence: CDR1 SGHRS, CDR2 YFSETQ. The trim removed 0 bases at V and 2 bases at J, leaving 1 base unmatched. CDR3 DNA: TGCGCCAGCAGCTTGGGCAGGGGGCCTGGAAACACCATATATTTT. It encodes CASSLGRGPGNTIYF.

CDR3 coding DNA: TGTGCCAGTAGTCCGCGGACAGGGGGAAACAATGAGCAGTTCTTC. This codes for CASSPRTGGNNEQFF. This chain links TRBV19 with TRBJ2-1; TRBD1 agrees at 10 bases. Germline CDR1 and CDR2: LNHDA and SQIVND (reference sequence). Trimming cost V 5 bases and J 5 bases; bases outside gene matches: 6. CDR3 length: 15 residues.

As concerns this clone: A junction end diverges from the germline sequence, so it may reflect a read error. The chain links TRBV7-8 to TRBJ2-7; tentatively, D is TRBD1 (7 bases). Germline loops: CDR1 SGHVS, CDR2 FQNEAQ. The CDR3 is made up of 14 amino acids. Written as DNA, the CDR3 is TGTGCCAGCAGCCCCCTGCAGGGGGGCTACGAGCAGTACTTT. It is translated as CASSPLQGGYEQYF.

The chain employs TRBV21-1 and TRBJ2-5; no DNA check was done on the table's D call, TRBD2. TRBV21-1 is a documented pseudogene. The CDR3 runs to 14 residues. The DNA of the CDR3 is TGTGCCAGCAGCAAACTAGCGGCCAAAGAGACCCAGTACTTC. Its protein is CASSKLAAKETQYF.

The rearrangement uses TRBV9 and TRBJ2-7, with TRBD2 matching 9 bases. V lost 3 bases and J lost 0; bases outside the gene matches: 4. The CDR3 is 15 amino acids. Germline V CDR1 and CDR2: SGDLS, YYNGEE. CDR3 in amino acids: CASSAETSGSYEQYF. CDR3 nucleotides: TGTGCCAGCAGCGCTGAGACTAGCGGCTCCTACGAGCAGTACTTC.

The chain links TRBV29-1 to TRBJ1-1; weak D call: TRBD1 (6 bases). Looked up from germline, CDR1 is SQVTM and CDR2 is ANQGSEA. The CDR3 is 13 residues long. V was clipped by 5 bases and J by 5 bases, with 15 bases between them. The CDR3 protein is CSVSRQARTEAFF. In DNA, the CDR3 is TGCAGCGTTTCCCGACAGGCGAGGACTGAAGCTTTCTTT.

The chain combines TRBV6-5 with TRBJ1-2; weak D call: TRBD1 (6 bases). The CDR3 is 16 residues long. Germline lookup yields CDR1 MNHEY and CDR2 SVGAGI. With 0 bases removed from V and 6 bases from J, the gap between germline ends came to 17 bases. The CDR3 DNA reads TGTGCCAGCAGTTACTCGGGTGGGGGGGGCGTCGATGGCTACACCTTC. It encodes CASSYSGGGGVDGYTF.

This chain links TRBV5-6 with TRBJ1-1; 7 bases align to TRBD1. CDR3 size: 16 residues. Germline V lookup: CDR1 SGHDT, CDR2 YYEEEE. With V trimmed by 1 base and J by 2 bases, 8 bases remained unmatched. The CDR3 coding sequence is TGTGCCAGCAGCTTGTGGCGACAGGGTGGAAACACTGAAGCTTTCTTT. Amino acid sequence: CASSLWRQGGNTEAFF. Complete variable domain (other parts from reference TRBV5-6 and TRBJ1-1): DAGVTQSPTHLIKTRGQQVTLRCSPKSGHDTVSWYQQALGQGPQFIFQYYEEEERQRGNFPDRFSGHQFPNYSSELNVNALLLGDSALYLCASSLWRQGGNTEAFFGQGTRLTVV.

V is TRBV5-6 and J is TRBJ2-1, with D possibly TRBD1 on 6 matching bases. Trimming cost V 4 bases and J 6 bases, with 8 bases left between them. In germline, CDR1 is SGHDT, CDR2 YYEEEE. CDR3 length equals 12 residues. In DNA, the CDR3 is TGTGCCAGCAGCAAAGGGGGCAATGAGCAGTTCTTC. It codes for CASSKGGNEQFF.

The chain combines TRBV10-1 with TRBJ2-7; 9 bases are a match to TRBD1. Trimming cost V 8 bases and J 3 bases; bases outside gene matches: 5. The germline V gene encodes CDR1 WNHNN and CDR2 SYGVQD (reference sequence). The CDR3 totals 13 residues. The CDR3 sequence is CASPGTGSYEQYF. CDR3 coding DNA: TGCGCCAGCCCTGGGACAGGGAGCTACGAGCAGTACTTC.

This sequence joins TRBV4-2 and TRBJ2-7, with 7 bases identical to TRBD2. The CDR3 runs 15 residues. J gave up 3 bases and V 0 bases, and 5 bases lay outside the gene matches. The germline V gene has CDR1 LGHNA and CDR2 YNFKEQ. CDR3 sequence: CASSQDPSGIYEQYF. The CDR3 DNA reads TGTGCCAGCAGCCAAGACCCTAGCGGTATCTACGAGCAGTACTTC.

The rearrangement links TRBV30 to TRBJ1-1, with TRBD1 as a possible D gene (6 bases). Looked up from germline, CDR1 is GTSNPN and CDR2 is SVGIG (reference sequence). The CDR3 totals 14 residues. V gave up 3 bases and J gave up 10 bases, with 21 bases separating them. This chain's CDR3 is CAWSVKGGEFPAFF. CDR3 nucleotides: TGTGCCTGGAGCGTCAAGGGGGGGGAATTTCCAGCTTTCTTT. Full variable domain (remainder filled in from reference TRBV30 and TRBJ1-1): SQTIHQWPATLVQPVGSPLSLECTVEGTSNPNLYWYRQAAGRGLQLLFYSVGIGQISSEVPQNLSASRPQDRQFILSSKKLLLSDSGFYLCAWSVKGGEFPAFFGQGTRLTVV.

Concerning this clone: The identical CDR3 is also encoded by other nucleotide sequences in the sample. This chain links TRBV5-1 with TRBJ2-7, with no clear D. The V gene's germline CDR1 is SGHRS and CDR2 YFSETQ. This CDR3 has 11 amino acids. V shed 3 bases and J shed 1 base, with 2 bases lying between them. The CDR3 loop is CASSSSYEQYF. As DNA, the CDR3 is TGCGCCAGCAGCTCTTCCTACGAGCAGTACTTC.

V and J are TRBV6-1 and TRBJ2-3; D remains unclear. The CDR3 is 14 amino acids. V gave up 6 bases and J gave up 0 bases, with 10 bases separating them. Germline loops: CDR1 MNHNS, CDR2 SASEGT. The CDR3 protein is CASRKADSTDTQYF. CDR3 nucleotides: TGTGCCAGCAGGAAGGCGGATAGCACAGATACGCAGTATTTT.

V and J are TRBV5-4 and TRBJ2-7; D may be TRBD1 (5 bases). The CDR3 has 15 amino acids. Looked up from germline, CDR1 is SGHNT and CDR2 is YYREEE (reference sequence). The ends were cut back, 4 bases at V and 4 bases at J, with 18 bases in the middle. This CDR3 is CASSPGDRNLYEQYF. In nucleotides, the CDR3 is TGTGCCAGCAGCCCCGGCGACAGAAATTTATACGAGCAGTACTTC.

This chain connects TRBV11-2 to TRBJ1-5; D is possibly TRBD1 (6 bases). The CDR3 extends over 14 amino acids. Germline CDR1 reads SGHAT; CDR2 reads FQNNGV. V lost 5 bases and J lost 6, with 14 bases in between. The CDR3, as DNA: TGTGCCAGCAGCCCCGGGACATCCGGTCAGCCCCAGCATTTT. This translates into CASSPGTSGQPQHF.

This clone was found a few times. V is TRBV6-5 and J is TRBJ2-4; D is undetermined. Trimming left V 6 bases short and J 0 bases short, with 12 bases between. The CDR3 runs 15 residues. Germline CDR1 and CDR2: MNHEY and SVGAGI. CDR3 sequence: CASSPRVLAKNIQYF. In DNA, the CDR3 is TGTGCCAGCAGCCCCCGGGTTCTAGCCAAAAACATTCAGTACTTC.

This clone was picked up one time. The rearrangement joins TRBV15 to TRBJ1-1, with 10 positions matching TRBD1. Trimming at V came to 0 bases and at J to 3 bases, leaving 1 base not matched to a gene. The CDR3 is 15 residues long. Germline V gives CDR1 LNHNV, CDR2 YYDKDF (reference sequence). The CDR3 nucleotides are TGTGCCACCAGCAGAGAAGGGACAGGGGACACTGAAGCTTTCTTT. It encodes CATSREGTGDTEAFF.

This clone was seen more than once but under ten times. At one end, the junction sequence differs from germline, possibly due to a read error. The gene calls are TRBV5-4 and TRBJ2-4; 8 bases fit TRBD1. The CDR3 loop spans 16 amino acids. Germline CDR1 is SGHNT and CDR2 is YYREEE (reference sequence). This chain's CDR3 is CASSRTGMVRPNSQYF. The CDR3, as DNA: TGTGCCAGCAGCAGGACAGGGATGGTACGTCCGAACAGTCAGTACTTC.

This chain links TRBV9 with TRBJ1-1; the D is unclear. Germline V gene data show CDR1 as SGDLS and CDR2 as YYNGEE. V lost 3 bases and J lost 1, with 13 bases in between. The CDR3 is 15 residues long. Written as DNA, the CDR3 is TGTGCCAGCAGCGCCGGAGCGGGCGCGAACACTGAAGCTTTCTTT. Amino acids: CASSAGAGANTEAFF.

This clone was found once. The CDR3 bases are TGTGCCTGGAGGAGGGGGCTGTACTACGAGCAGTACTTC. This sequence encodes CAWRRGLYYEQYF. This chain joins TRBV30 and TRBJ2-7, with 7 bases fitting TRBD1. This CDR3 is built from 13 residues. CDR1 is GTSNPN and CDR2 is SVGIG in the germline V gene (reference sequence). The junction had 5 bases not matched to a gene; V was cut back by 3 bases and J by 3 bases.

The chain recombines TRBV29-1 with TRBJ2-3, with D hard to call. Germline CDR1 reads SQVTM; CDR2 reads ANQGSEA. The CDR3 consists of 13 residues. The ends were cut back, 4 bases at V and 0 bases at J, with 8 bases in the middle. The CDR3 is CSVVAVSTDTQYF. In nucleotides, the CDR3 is TGCAGCGTTGTGGCGGTTAGCACAGATACGCAGTATTTT.

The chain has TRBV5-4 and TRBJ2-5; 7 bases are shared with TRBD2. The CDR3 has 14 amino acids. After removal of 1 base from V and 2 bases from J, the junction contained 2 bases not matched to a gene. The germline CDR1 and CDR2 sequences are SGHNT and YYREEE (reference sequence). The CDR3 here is CASSLRGVQETQYF. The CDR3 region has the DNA TGTGCCAGCAGCTTGCGGGGGGTTCAAGAGACCCAGTACTTC.

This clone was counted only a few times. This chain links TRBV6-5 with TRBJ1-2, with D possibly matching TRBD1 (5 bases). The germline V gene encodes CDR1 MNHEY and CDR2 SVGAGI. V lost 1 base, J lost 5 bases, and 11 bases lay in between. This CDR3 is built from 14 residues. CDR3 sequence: CASSYLDKGYGYTF. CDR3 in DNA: TGTGCCAGCAGTTACTTGGACAAGGGATATGGCTACACCTTC.

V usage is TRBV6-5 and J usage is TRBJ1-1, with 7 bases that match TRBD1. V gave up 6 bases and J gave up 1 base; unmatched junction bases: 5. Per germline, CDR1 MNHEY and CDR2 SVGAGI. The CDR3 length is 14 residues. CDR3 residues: CASRLGTANTEAFF. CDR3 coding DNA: TGTGCCAGCAGGCTAGGGACAGCGAACACTGAAGCTTTCTTT.

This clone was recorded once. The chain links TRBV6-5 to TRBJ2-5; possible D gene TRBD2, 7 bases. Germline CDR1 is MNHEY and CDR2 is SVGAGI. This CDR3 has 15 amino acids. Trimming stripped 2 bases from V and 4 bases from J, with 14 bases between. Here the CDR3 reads CASSYGGGGRETQYF. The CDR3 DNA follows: TGTGCCAGCAGTTACGGGGGCGGGGGAAGAGAGACCCAGTACTTC.

The CDR3 coding sequence is TGTGCCAGCTCACCGGGACAGGGGGCTGGTGGCTACACCTTC. This codes for CASSPGQGAGGYTF. V usage is TRBV18 and J usage is TRBJ1-2, with 12 bases that match TRBD1. Per the germline V gene, CDR1 is KGHSH and CDR2 is LQKENI. The ends lost 3 bases at V and 7 bases at J; junction bases unmatched: 3. This CDR3 is 14 amino acids long.

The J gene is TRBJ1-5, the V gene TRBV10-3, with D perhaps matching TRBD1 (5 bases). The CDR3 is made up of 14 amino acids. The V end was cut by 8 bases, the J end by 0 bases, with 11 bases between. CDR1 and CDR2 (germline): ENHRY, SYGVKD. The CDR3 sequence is CAISGDGSNQPQHF. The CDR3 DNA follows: TGTGCCATCTCGGGGGACGGTAGCAATCAGCCCCAGCATTTT.